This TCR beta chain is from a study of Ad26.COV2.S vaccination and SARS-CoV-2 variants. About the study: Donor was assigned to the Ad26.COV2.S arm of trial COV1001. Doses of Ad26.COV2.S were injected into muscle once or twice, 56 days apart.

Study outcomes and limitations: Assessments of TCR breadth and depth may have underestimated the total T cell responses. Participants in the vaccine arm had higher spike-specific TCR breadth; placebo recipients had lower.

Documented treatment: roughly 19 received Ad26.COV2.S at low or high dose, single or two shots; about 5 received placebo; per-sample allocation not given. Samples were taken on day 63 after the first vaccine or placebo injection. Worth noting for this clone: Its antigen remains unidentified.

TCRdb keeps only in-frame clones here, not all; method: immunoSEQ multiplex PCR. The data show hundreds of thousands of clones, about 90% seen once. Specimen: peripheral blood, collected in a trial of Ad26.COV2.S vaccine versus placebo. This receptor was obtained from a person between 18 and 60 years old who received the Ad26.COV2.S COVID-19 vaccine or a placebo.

The CDR3 DNA reads TGTGCCTGGAGTGATCGAGGCAGGGGAAACACTGAAGCTTTCTTT. Protein product: CAWSDRGRGNTEAFF. The V call is TRBV30, the J call TRBJ1-1, with a weak D call TRBD1 (6 bases). The CDR3 consists of 15 residues. V was shortened by 1 base and J by 2 bases, with 14 bases between the two germline ends. Germline V gene data show CDR1 as GTSNPN and CDR2 as SVGIG (reference sequence).